This is a list of T cell receptor beta chains from one sample in a study of blood T cell repertoires in COVID-19. Assay used: immunoSEQ multiplex PCR; TCRdb lists only in-frame clones, some missing. This table holds 84,000 or so clones, 80% found once. The specimen was peripheral blood. These receptors all stem from an elderly woman with acute or convalescent COVID-19. Each CDR3 is given with its conserved first and last residue. A D gene is named only where the DNA matches it firmly. The size entry is marked missing in some rows and otherwise reads once, few, many or a size class.

d_call | clone_size | j_call | v_call | cdr3_nt | cdr3_aa
- | few | TRBJ1-3 | TRBV30 | TGTGCCTGGAGTGTACGGGGAAACACCATATATTTT | CAWSVRGNTIYF
TRBD2 | - | TRBJ2-2 | TRBV7-2 | TGTGCCAGCAGCTTAGCAGCGGGGGGTCACGGGGAGCTGTTTTTT | CASSLAAGGHGELFF
- | once | TRBJ2-3 | TRBV11-1 | TGTGCCAGCAGTTTCCCTAACACAGATACGCAGTATTTT | CASSFPNTDTQYF
TRBD1 | - | TRBJ2-7 | TRBV27 | TGTGCCAGCAGAGTGGACAGGGCACTTTTGGGCGAGCAGTACTTC | CASRVDRALLGEQYF
TRBD1 | - | TRBJ2-7 | TRBV30 | TGTGCCTGGAGCGCCAAGGGGGCCGTCCACTACGAGCAGTACTTC | CAWSAKGAVHYEQYF
TRBD2 | - | TRBJ2-3 | TRBV11-3 | TGTGCCAGCAGCCAGGGGCGGGGGGGAAGCACAGATACGCAGTATTTT | CASSQGRGGSTDTQYF
- | - | TRBJ2-1 | TRBV5-4 | TGTGCCAGCACCGGACTCGTAGGCAATGAGCAGTTCTTC | CASTGLVGNEQFF
- | - | TRBJ1-5 | TRBV11-2 | TGTGCCAGCAGCTTTACAGCAGGGGCGGGTCAGCCCCAGCATTTT | CASSFTAGAGQPQHF
- | - | TRBJ1-1 | TRBV3-1/TRBV3-2 | TGTGCCAGCAGCCAGAATGGACAACCGAACACTGAAGCTTTCTTT | CASSQNGQPNTEAFF
TRBD2 | - | TRBJ2-3 | TRBV7-9 | TGTGCCAGCAGCACCACTAGCGGGGGGGCCTGGACAGATACGCAGTATTTT | CASSTTSGGAWTDTQYF
TRBD2 | - | TRBJ2-5 | TRBV14 | TGTGCCAGCAGCCCGCAGCGGGGGGGCCTACTCGAGACCCAGTACTTC | CASSPQRGGLLETQYF
TRBD1 | - | TRBJ1-1 | TRBV6-5 | TGTGCCAGCAGGTTAGGGGGCGTCACTGAAGCTTTCTTT | CASRLGGVTEAFF
- | - | TRBJ2-5 | TRBV5-4 | TGTGCCAGCACCATGGGCCAAAACCAAGAGACCCAGTACTTC | CASTMGQNQETQYF
- | - | TRBJ1-5 | TRBV7-8 | TGTGCCAGCAGCCTGTCGGTCGATCAGCCCCAGCATTTT | CASSLSVDQPQHF
- | once | TRBJ2-2 | TRBV27 | TGTGCCAGCAGTTTTCAGGGAGGAGACACCGGGGAGCTGTTTTTT | CASSFQGGDTGELFF
TRBD2 | - | TRBJ2-3 | TRBV7-2 | TGTGCCAGCAGGGCTCTAGCGGGAGGTGGGAATACGCAGTATTTT | CASRALAGGGNTQYF
- | - | TRBJ1-1 | TRBV12-3/TRBV12-4 | TGTGCCAGCAGTTTTGTTGTAGGGCAGGGGGCTTTCTTT | CASSFVVGQGAFF
TRBD1 | once | TRBJ1-1 | TRBV3-1/TRBV3-2 | TGTGCCAGCAGCCAAGATAGGACAGGGGGCCTGAACACTGAAGCTTTCTTT | CASSQDRTGGLNTEAFF
TRBD1 | - | TRBJ1-2 | TRBV25-1 | TGTGCCAGCAGTGGCCTTGGGACAGATAATGGCTACACCTTC | CASSGLGTDNGYTF
- | - | TRBJ2-7 | TRBV27 | TGTGCCAGCAGGGCCACAGGGACCGTCACCTACGAGCAGTACTTC | CASRATGTVTYEQYF
TRBD1 | - | TRBJ1-1 | TRBV10-3 | TGTGCCATCAGTGAGCCTACAGGGGGCGACACTGAAGCTTTCTTT | CAISEPTGGDTEAFF
- | - | TRBJ1-4 | TRBV6-2/TRBV6-3 | TGTGCCAGCAGTTATTCGACAGCTTCTAATGAAAAACTGTTTTTT | CASSYSTASNEKLFF
TRBD2 | - | TRBJ2-1 | TRBV3-1/TRBV3-2 | TGTGCCAGCAGCGACCGGACTAGACACTCCTACAATGAGCAGTTCTTC | CASSDRTRHSYNEQFF
- | few | TRBJ1-5 | TRBV19 | TGTGCCAGTAGTCTATGGAATCAGCCCCAGCATTTT | CASSLWNQPQHF
TRBD2 | - | TRBJ2-3 | TRBV19 | TGTGCCAGTAGTTTGGCGGGAGGGCCGAAAGATACGCAGTATTTT | CASSLAGGPKDTQYF
TRBD2 | - | TRBJ2-3 | TRBV29-1 | TGCAGCGTTGTTAGGCGGGGGGCAGATACGCAGTATTTT | CSVVRRGADTQYF
TRBD1 | - | TRBJ1-4 | TRBV6-5 | TGTGCCAGCAGGCGGGACAGTGGGGAAAAACTGTTTTTT | CASRRDSGEKLFF
- | few | TRBJ2-7 | TRBV3-1/TRBV3-2 | TGTGCCAGCAGCCAAGAGCTAGGTCGTGAGCAGTACTTC | CASSQELGREQYF
- | few | TRBJ1-1 | TRBV5-1 | TGCGCCAGCAGCCGGGGACTCCAGAACACTGAAGCTTTCTTT | CASSRGLQNTEAFF
- | - | TRBJ1-1 | TRBV11-2 | TGTGCCAGCAGCAAGGGACTCGGGAACACTGAAGCTTTCTTT | CASSKGLGNTEAFF
TRBD2 | - | TRBJ2-3 | TRBV3-1/TRBV3-2 | TGTGCCAGCAGCCAACATGGACTAGCGGGAGCTCCAGATACGCAGTATTTT | CASSQHGLAGAPDTQYF
TRBD1 | few | TRBJ2-7 | TRBV10-3 | TGTGCCATCAGCCCGGGACAGGGTTCCTACGAGCAGTACTTC | CAISPGQGSYEQYF
TRBD2 | - | TRBJ2-5 | TRBV13 | TGTGCCAGCAGCTTAGGAGGGACGGCGGGGGGCGTAGAGACCCAGTACTTC | CASSLGGTAGGVETQYF
TRBD2 | - | TRBJ2-2 | TRBV4-1 | TGCGCCAGCAGCCAAGGGGAGGGGATGACAACCGGGGAGCTGTTTTTT | CASSQGEGMTTGELFF
TRBD1 | - | TRBJ1-1 | TRBV3-1/TRBV3-2 | TGTGCCAGCAGCCGGGACAGCGGTTTCCTTGTGAACACTGAAGCTTTCTTT | CASSRDSGFLVNTEAFF
- | - | TRBJ1-1 | TRBV30 | TGTGCCTGGAGTGTAGTTGAGGGCACTGAAGCTTTCTTT | CAWSVVEGTEAFF
TRBD2 | - | TRBJ2-7 | TRBV10-2 | TGCGCCAGCACAAGCCTAGCGGGAGGGCCCTACGAGCAGTACTTC | CASTSLAGGPYEQYF
TRBD2 | - | TRBJ2-4 | TRBV14 | TGTGCCAGCAGCTCGGGACTAGCGGGAGGGCTAGCCAAAAACATTCAGTACTTC | CASSSGLAGGLAKNIQYF
TRBD2 | - | TRBJ2-1 | TRBV6-2/TRBV6-3 | TGTGCCAGCAGTTCAGGGTCGGGGGGGCCCTACAATGAGCAGTTCTTC | CASSSGSGGPYNEQFF
TRBD2 | - | TRBJ2-5 | TRBV2 | TGTGCCAGCAGCGCCAGCTTAGCGGGAGGGGGGGAGACCCAGTACTTC | CASSASLAGGGETQYF
TRBD2 | - | TRBJ2-7 | TRBV19 | TGTGCCAGTAGTATAGTAGCGGGATCCAACGAGCAGTACTTC | CASSIVAGSNEQYF
- | once | TRBJ1-1 | TRBV6-4 | TGTGCCAGCAGTGCAACCACAAACACTGAAGCTTTCTTT | CASSATTNTEAFF
- | - | TRBJ2-3 | TRBV27 | TGTGCCAGCAAGGCCCTTCACAGGGATGGGACAGATACGCAGTATTTT | CASKALHRDGTDTQYF
- | - | TRBJ2-2 | TRBV5-1 | TGCGCCAGCAGCTTAGGACTATCCGCCGGGGAGCTGTTTTTT | CASSLGLSAGELFF
- | - | TRBJ2-7 | TRBV2 | TGTGCCAGCAGTAAACTAGAACTCGGCGAGCAGTACTTC | CASSKLELGEQYF
TRBD1 | - | TRBJ1-5 | TRBV4-1 | TGCGCCAGCTCACAGGGGGTCGTTCAGCCCCAGCATTTT | CASSQGVVQPQHF
- | - | TRBJ1-5 | TRBV30 | TGTGCCTGGAGTATGGGCTTCAATAGCAATCAGCCCCAGCATTTT | CAWSMGFNSNQPQHF
- | - | TRBJ2-3 | TRBV27 | TGTGCCAGCAGTCCAGGGGGGAGTAGCACAGATACGCAGTATTTT | CASSPGGSSTDTQYF
TRBD2 | - | TRBJ2-4 | TRBV11-2 | TGTGCCAGCAGCCCAACAACCGCGGGAGTAGGGAACATTCAGTACTTC | CASSPTTAGVGNIQYF